The 30 T cell receptor beta chains reported below all come from one sample, sequenced in a study of prognosis after radiotherapy for stage I lung cancer (dated by TCRdb to about 2021). Instrument on record: Illumina HiSeq 3000. Two rounds of multiplex PCR were used to amplify the TCR beta CDR3 region from genomic DNA. The first PCR round used primers specific to each TRBV and TRBJ gene, with sequences filed in Chinese patent CN105087789A. The raw public reads went through TCRdb reprocessing: fastp at Q25, MiXCR clone calling, in-frame beta chains kept. One record per CDR3 amino acid sequence lists the most common genes and DNA. Within this sample are over 10,000 distinct CDR3 sequences, with 40% to 55% of them counted one time only. The ten largest clonotypes hold around a quarter of the sample. Specimen: PBMCs, collected before or after stereotactic body radiation therapy (not recorded which). These receptor sequences come from a donor at least 50 years old with non-small cell lung cancer.

With respect to this clonotype: A far larger clone is a single base away, which makes a read error likely. The CDR3 protein is CSAQGTAYNDQFF. CDR3 in DNA: TGCAGTGCTCAAGGGACGGCCTACAATGATCAGTTCTTC. This chain connects TRBV20-1 to TRBJ2-5, with D perhaps matching TRBD1 or TRBD2 (5 bases each). The J call may be mistaken, given a closer DNA end match to TRBJ2-1. The CDR3 sequence is 13 residues long. CDR1 is DFQATT, CDR2 SNEGSKA, per germline (reference sequence).

CDR3 region: CSDQTGGYGYTF. The CDR3 DNA is TGCAGCGACCAGACAGGGGGATATGGCTACACCTTC. The genes are TRBV29-1 and TRBJ1-2; 9 nucleotides match TRBD1. The CDR3 has 12 residues. The V gene end was trimmed by 7 bases and the J gene end by 5 bases; junction bases not matched to a gene: 5. CDR1 is SQVTM, CDR2 ANQGSEA, per germline.

About this clonotype: A far more abundant clone sits one base away, making this likely a read error. This rearrangement joins TRBV11-1 to TRBJ2-5; 9 nucleotides agree with TRBD1. The J call may be faulty, since TRBJ2-7 better matches the DNA end. The CDR3 runs 14 residues. In germline, CDR1 is SGHAT, CDR2 FQDESV (reference sequence). The CDR3 region has the DNA TGTACCAGCAGCTTCGGGACAGGGTTCGCCGAGCAGTACTTC. Translation: CTSSFGTGFAEQYF.

With respect to this clonotype: This sequence is one base from a far larger clone and is likely a read error. The gene calls are TRBV25-1 and TRBJ2-4, with 7 nucleotides matching TRBD1. The DNA end is a closer match to TRBJ2-1, so the J assignment may be wrong. CDR3 size: 11 residues. Germline values: CDR1 MGHDK, CDR2 SYGVNS. The CDR3 protein is CASTTGDDQFF. The DNA for the CDR3 is TGTGCCAGCACCACAGGGGATGATCAGTTCTTC.

The V call is TRBV5-1, the J call TRBJ2-3; D might be TRBD1 or TRBD2, each matching 5 bases. Germline V gives CDR1 SGHRS, CDR2 YFSETQ. Trimming stripped 4 bases from V and 5 bases from J, with 14 bases between. The CDR3 length is 14 residues. In DNA form, the CDR3 reads TGCGCCAGCAGCCCCACGTTGAGGGGAGATACGCAGTATTTT. Translation: CASSPTLRGDTQYF.

There are many counts of this clonotype. The chain has TRBV28 and TRBJ2-7; D may correspond to TRBD1 or TRBD2 (5 bases each). V dropped 2 bases and J dropped 3 bases, with 17 bases sitting between them. The CDR3 sequence is 16 residues long. Germline V gene sequence: CDR1 MDHEN, CDR2 SYDVKM. The CDR3 sequence is CASSLDDRRDHYEQYF. CDR3 bases: TGTGCCAGCAGTTTAGACGACAGAAGGGACCACTACGAGCAGTACTTC. The whole variable domain, filled in from reference TRBV28 and TRBJ2-7, reads DVKVTQSSRYLVKRTGEKVFLECVQDMDHENMFWYRQDPGLGLRLIYFSYDVKMKEKGDIPEGYSVSREKKERFSLILESASTNQTSMYLCASSLDDRRDHYEQYFGPGTRLTVT.

The rearrangement joins TRBV7-9 to TRBJ2-2; D gene unclear. The CDR3 has 15 residues. CDR1 and CDR2 (germline): SEHNR, FQNEAQ (reference sequence). Trimming pared 2 bases from V and 2 bases from J, leaving 9 bases between. CDR3 bases: TGTGCCAGCAGCTTATACGGGCTTAACACCGGGGAGCTGTTTTTT. Its translation is CASSLYGLNTGELFF.

This clonotype has only one observation. The J gene is TRBJ1-2, the V gene TRBV6-2 or TRBV6-3; 10 bases are a match to TRBD1. The CDR3 is 15 residues long. The V gene's germline CDR1 is MNHEY and CDR2 SVGEGT. V shed 5 bases and J 4 bases; nucleotides not matched to a gene: 7. The CDR3 nucleotides read TGTGCCAGCAGTGACCGGGACAGGGGCGTCTATGGCTACACCTTC. Translating it yields CASSDRDRGVYGYTF.

This clonotype is labeled as medium-sized. The chain recombines TRBV9 with TRBJ2-1; 8 bases line up with TRBD2. The CDR3 spans 16 residues. Germline V CDR1 and CDR2: SGDLS, YYNGEE. Trimming cost V 0 bases and J 1 base; bases outside gene matches: 3. This CDR3 is CASSVVAGRSYNEQFF. The DNA of the CDR3 is TGTGCCAGCAGCGTAGTAGCGGGAAGGTCCTACAATGAGCAGTTCTTC.

In this sample, this clonotype turned up once. A far larger clone is one base from this, pointing to a likely read error. This chain links TRBV6-4 with TRBJ2-7; D not resolved. The V end was cut by 7 bases, the J end by 6 bases, with 19 bases between. Germline V gene data show CDR1 as MRHNA and CDR2 as SNTAGT. The CDR3 spans 14 residues. The CDR3 DNA is TGTGCCAGCATCCCCCACTGGCAAGCCTTCGAGCAGTACTTC. Translated, it gives CASIPHWQAFEQYF.

This clonotype appeared once. The chain links TRBV20-1 to TRBJ2-5, with D possibly being TRBD2 (6 bases). The CDR3 runs to 13 residues. The V end was cut by 2 bases, the J end by 5 bases, with 12 bases between. The germline V gene has CDR1 DFQATT and CDR2 SNEGSKA (reference sequence). CDR3 in DNA: TGCAGTGCTAGACCTAGCGTCTGGGAGACCCAGTACTTC. Protein: CSARPSVWETQYF.

This clonotype was seen only once. Given a far larger clone just one base away, this is likely a sequencing read error. The rearrangement uses TRBV6-4 and TRBJ1-4; perhaps TRBD1 as D (5 bases). Germline V gives CDR1 MRHNA, CDR2 SNTAGT. This CDR3 contains 13 residues. The CDR3 loop reads CTSSREANEKLFF. DNA of the CDR3: TGTACCAGCAGCAGGGAGGCTAATGAAAAACTGTTTTTT.

The chain is built from TRBV9 and TRBJ2-7; TRBD1 matches 9 bases. CDR1 and CDR2 from the germline V gene are SGDLS and YYNGEE. V was pared by 3 bases and J by 1 base, with 5 bases of the junction left unmatched. The CDR3 extends over 15 amino acids. CDR3 amino acids: CASSAAGTGSYEQYF. CDR3 nucleotide sequence: TGTGCCAGCAGCGCGGCCGGGACAGGGTCCTACGAGCAGTACTTC.

The rearrangement joins TRBV6-5 to TRBJ2-7, with D uncertain. Trimming stripped 2 bases from V and 6 bases from J, with 14 bases between. The germline CDR1 and CDR2 sequences are MNHEY and SVGAGI. The CDR3 totals 14 residues. In nucleotides, the CDR3 is TGTGCCAGCAGTTACCTAGACCCTGGTCTCGAGCAGTACTTC. Its translation: CASSYLDPGLEQYF.

This clonotype is classed as medium-sized. The chain links TRBV6-2 or TRBV6-3 to TRBJ2-5, with 7 positions matching TRBD1. After removal of 6 bases from V and 5 bases from J, the junction contained 6 bases not matched to a gene. The CDR3 has 13 amino acids. Per the germline V gene, CDR1 is MNHEY and CDR2 is SVGEGT. The CDR3 DNA follows: TGTGCCAGCAGCAACAGGGGTGATGAGACCCAGTACTTC. Its translation is CASSNRGDETQYF.

CDR3 nucleotide sequence: TGTGCCAGCAGCTACCAGGGACAGCGTGGTTCCTATAATTCACCCCTCCACTTT. Translated: CASSYQGQRGSYNSPLHF. V and J are TRBV6-5 and TRBJ1-6; 7 bases are a match to TRBD1. J was trimmed by 1 base and V by 6 bases; bases with no gene match: 12. In germline, CDR1 is MNHEY, CDR2 SVGAGI. The CDR3 totals 18 residues.

With regard to this clonotype: The likely explanation is a read error, given a far larger clone one base away. The rearrangement links TRBV6-2 or TRBV6-3 to TRBJ2-2; no reliable D call. V lost 6 bases to trimming and J lost 6 bases, with 14 bases between them. This CDR3 is built from 14 residues. The germline CDR1 and CDR2 sequences are MNHEY and SVGEGT. The CDR3 region has the DNA TGTGCCAGCAGCCGTATCGGGTGGTCCGGGGAGCTGTTTTTT. Protein product: CASSRIGWSGELFF.

J is TRBJ2-1 and V is TRBV12-3 or TRBV12-4, with 13 bases aligning to TRBD2. The CDR3 totals 16 residues. The J segment lost 7 bases and the V segment lost 3 bases, leaving 6 bases of the junction unmatched. The CDR3 DNA reads as TGTGCCAGCAGTTTCGGACTAGCGGGAGAGGGAAATGAGCAGTTCTTC. Amino acid sequence: CASSFGLAGEGNEQFF.

This clonotype was seen ten or more times. The rearrangement joins TRBV3-1 to TRBJ1-1, with D possibly being TRBD1 (5 bases). The germline V gene has CDR1 LGHDT and CDR2 YNNKEL (reference sequence). The CDR3 has 14 residues. With 5 bases removed from V and 4 bases from J, the gap between germline ends came to 14 bases. The CDR3: CASSAPRGGTEAFF. For the CDR3, the DNA is TGTGCCAGCAGCGCACCCCGGGGCGGCACTGAAGCTTTCTTT.

Worth noting for this clonotype: A read error is likely here: a far larger clone is one base away. The chain links TRBV9 to TRBJ2-5; D gene ambiguous. The DNA end favors TRBJ2-1, so the J call may be wrong. This CDR3 region has 15 residues. Germline V gene sequence: CDR1 SGDLS, CDR2 YYNGEE. The CDR3, as DNA: TGTGCCAGCAGCGTAGTCGTGGATTTGGGTAATGAGCAGTTCTTC. Translation gives CASSVVVDLGNEQFF.

This chain connects TRBV7-2 to TRBJ2-3; possible D gene TRBD1, 6 bases. Germline V gene sequence: CDR1 SGHTA, CDR2 FQGNSA. The CDR3 is made up of 14 amino acids. The germline V and J ends were trimmed by 6 bases and 5 bases, with 15 bases remaining between them. CDR3 nucleotides: TGTGCCAGCAGATGGTTTGGGGGCAGAGATACGCAGTATTTT. Translated, it gives CASRWFGGRDTQYF.

This clonotype was observed a single time. This is likely an artifact of a read error, given a far larger clone one base away. V and J are TRBV9 and TRBJ2-7, with 9 bases aligning to TRBD2. The CDR3 has 16 amino acids. From germline, CDR1 is SGDLS and CDR2 YYNGEE. V lost 0 bases to trimming and J lost 4 bases; unmatched junction nucleotides: 8. The CDR3 protein is CASSVVVSGSSYEQYF. The CDR3 DNA follows: TGTGCCAGCAGCGTAGTAGTTAGCGGGAGTAGTTACGAGCAGTACTTC. Variable domain in full (rest from reference TRBV9 and TRBJ2-7): DSGVTQTPKHLITATGQRVTLRCSPRSGDLSVYWYQQSLDQGLQFLIQYYNGEERAKGNILERFSAQQFPDLHSELNLSSLELGDSALYFCASSVVVSGSSYEQYFGPGTRLTVT.

The chain carries TRBV7-2 and TRBJ2-1; no firm D call. This CDR3 spans 13 amino acids. From germline, CDR1 is SGHTA and CDR2 FQGNSA. The V end was cut by 1 base, the J end by 2 bases, with 3 bases between. The CDR3: CASSLGAYNEQFF. CDR3 coding DNA: TGTGCCAGCAGCTTAGGGGCCTACAATGAGCAGTTCTTC.

With regard to this clonotype: This likely reflects a read error, since a far larger clone is one base away. This rearrangement joins TRBV6-1 to TRBJ2-7, with 10 bases that match TRBD2. This CDR3 is 12 amino acids long. V gave up 9 bases and J gave up 6 bases; unmatched junction bases: 5. Germline CDR1 and CDR2: MNHNS and SASEGT. CDR3 sequence reads: CARSVAGGEQYF. As DNA, the CDR3 is TGTGCCAGAAGCGTAGCGGGGGGCGAGCAGTACTTC.

This clonotype was seen ten or more times. This sequence joins TRBV7-9 and TRBJ1-1; D uncertain. Germline values: CDR1 SEHNR, CDR2 FQNEAQ (reference sequence). There are 13 residues in the CDR3. V shed 7 bases and J shed 2 bases, with 11 bases lying between them. CDR3 nucleotide sequence: TGTGCCAGCACCTACGGGCTTAACACTGAAGCTTTCTTT. It is translated as CASTYGLNTEAFF.

This clonotype is labeled medium-sized (0.01 to 0.1%). J is TRBJ2-7 and V is TRBV30, with D tentatively TRBD1 or TRBD2 (5 bases each). CDR3 length: 11 residues. V lost 5 bases to trimming and J lost 7 bases, with 12 bases between them. Looked up from germline, CDR1 is GTSNPN and CDR2 is SVGIG (reference sequence). CDR3 sequence: CAWGDRREQYF. The CDR3 bases are TGTGCCTGGGGGGACCGGAGGGAGCAGTACTTC.

The CDR3 coding sequence is TGCAGTGCTAGATCGCCAAGTTCGCACAGCAACACTGAAGCTTTCTTT. Its translation: CSARSPSSHSNTEAFF. The V gene is TRBV20-1, the J gene TRBJ1-1; D is undetermined. The V gene's germline CDR1 is DFQATT and CDR2 SNEGSKA (reference sequence). The CDR3 length is 16 residues. V lost 2 bases, J lost 2 bases, and 18 bases lay in between.

This clonotype was detected ten times or more. The chain employs TRBV4-1 and TRBJ2-5, with TRBD2 as a possible D gene (5 bases). The CDR3 is 15 amino acids. Trimming took off 1 base at V and 1 base at J, with 10 bases between the two ends. The germline V gene has CDR1 MGHRA and CDR2 YSYEKL. CDR3 amino acids: CASSQGLASQETQYF. CDR3 nucleotides: TGCGCCAGCAGCCAAGGGTTAGCGAGCCAAGAGACCCAGTACTTC.

A word on this clonotype: A read error may produce the germline difference seen at one junction end. The V gene is TRBV5-1, the J gene TRBJ2-7, with 9 bases aligning to TRBD1. Germline V gives CDR1 SGHRS, CDR2 YFSETQ. This CDR3 comprises 15 residues. CDR3 residues: CASKRQGDLTYEQYF. The CDR3, as DNA: TGCGCTAGCAAAAGACAGGGGGATCTGACCTACGAGCAGTACTTC.

This chain uses TRBV20-1 with TRBJ2-7; 8 bases are shared with TRBD2. Germline assignment: CDR1 DFQATT and CDR2 SNEGSKA (reference sequence). The CDR3 runs to 17 residues. J lost 5 bases, V lost 6 bases, and 21 bases had no gene match. CDR3 loop: CSALIKPSGSLYHEQYF. The CDR3 bases are TGCAGTGCGCTAATAAAACCGAGCGGGAGCCTTTACCACGAGCAGTACTTC.